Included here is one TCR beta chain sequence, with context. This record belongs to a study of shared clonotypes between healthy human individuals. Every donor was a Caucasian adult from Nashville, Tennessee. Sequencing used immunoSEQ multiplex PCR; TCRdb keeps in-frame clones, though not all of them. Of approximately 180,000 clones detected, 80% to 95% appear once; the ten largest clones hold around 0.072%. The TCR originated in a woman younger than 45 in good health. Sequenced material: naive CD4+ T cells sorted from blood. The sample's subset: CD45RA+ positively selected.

CDR3 coding DNA: TGTGCCAGCTCACTCCTGGCTCGGTACTATGGCTACACCTTC. Its protein product is CASSLLARYYGYTF. The V and J genes are TRBV18 and TRBJ1-2; D not resolved. Trimming left V 4 bases short and J 3 bases short, with 12 bases between. Germline-derived CDR1 and CDR2 are KGHSH and LQKENI. The CDR3 loop spans 14 amino acids. The full variable domain, its missing parts supplied by reference TRBV18 and TRBJ1-2, is NAGVMQNPRHLVRRRGQEARLRCSPMKGHSHVYWYRQLPEEGLKFMVYLQKENIIDESGMPKERFSAEFPKEGPSILRIQQVVRGDSAAYFCASSLLARYYGYTFGSGTRLTVV.